This T cell receptor (beta chain) appears in the sequencing data of a study of blood T cell repertoires in COVID-19. Germline V gene sequence: CDR1 SNHLY, CDR2 FYNNEI. Trimming shortened V by 8 bases and J by 6 bases, and 14 bases separated the two germline ends. The CDR3 totals 13 residues. Here immunoSEQ multiplex PCR was the method, and the copy in TCRdb shows in-frame clones only, minus some. This sample carries some 180,000 clones, roughly 79% of them seen once, and the ten largest clones take approximately 12%. This clone is a singleton in its sample. The sequence came from a woman at least 80 years old with COVID-19, enrolled during active disease. The sample comprised peripheral blood. The V call is TRBV2, the J call TRBJ1-5; D might be TRBD1 (6 bases). Here the CDR3 DNA reads TGTGCCAGCCAGGCAGGGGTCGTTCAGCCCCAGCATTTT. Translating it yields CASQAGVVQPQHF.